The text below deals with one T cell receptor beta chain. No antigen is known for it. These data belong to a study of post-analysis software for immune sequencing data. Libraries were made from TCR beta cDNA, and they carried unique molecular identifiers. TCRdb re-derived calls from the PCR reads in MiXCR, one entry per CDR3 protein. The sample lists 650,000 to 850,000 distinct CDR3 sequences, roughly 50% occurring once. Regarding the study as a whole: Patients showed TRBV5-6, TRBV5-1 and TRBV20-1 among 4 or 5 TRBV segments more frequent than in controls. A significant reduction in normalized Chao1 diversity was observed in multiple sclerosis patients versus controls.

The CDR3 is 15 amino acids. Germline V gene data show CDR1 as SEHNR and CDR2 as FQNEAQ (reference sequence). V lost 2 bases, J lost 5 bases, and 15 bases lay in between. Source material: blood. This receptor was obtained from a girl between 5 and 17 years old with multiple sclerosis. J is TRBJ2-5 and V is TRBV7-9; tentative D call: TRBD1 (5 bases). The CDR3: CASSLQAGLGETQYF. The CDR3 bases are TGTGCCAGCAGCTTACAGGCAGGGTTAGGGGAGACCCAGTACTTC.